This TCR beta chain was sequenced for a study of blood T cell repertoires in COVID-19. Study context: Acute-phase and convalescent COVID-19 samples originated in the United States, Italy and Spain. T cells, B-cell-depleted T cells, or PBMCs supplied cDNA or gDNA.

The V gene's germline CDR1 is MNHEY and CDR2 SVGAGI. This CDR3 region has 14 residues. V lost 7 bases to trimming and J lost 1 base, with 12 bases between them. In the authors' methods: Estimates of nucleated cell counts were drawn from the amplification of reference gene primers. Using immunoSEQ multiplex PCR, the repertoire was profiled, and TCRdb retains in-frame clones only, with some absent. D and trimming were read from the DNA, whereas the V and J calls and clone size are those reported in that table. Among some 75,000 clones listed, nearly 90% were seen once. The J gene is TRBJ2-3, the V gene TRBV6-5; TRBD2 is a possible D gene (6 bases). The sequenced sample consisted of peripheral blood. The TCR sequence derives from a man between 65 and 79 years old with active or convalescent COVID-19. The CDR3 sequence is CASKWRDRTDTQYF. CDR3 DNA: TGTGCCAGCAAGTGGCGGGACCGCACAGATACGCAGTATTTT.